The rows below give T cell receptor beta chains drawn from one sample of a study of long-term antiretroviral therapy in people with HIV. Clones were read by immunoSEQ multiplex PCR, and TCRdb kept only the in-frame ones, dropping some. The sample includes tens of thousands of clones, under 80% seen only once; the top ten take approximately 10%. This specimen consisted of unsorted PBMCs, obtained 1.1 years before starting antiretroviral therapy. All receptors derive from a middle-aged woman with HIV. The CDR3 runs from the conserved cysteine through the conserved F or W. Each record gives: J gene, clone size, D gene, V gene, CDR3 protein, CDR3 DNA. D genes are given only for firm matches. Clone sizes are given selectively: once, few, many, or a class where the clone is expanded.

J: TRBJ2-7
size: .
D: .
V: TRBV11-3
CDR3: CASSPRRTELYEQYF
DNA: TGTGCCAGCAGCCCTCGTCGGACAGAACTTTACGAGCAGTACTTC

J: TRBJ2-2
size: .
D: .
V: TRBV25-1
CDR3: CASSENLGTGELFF
DNA: TGTGCCAGCAGTGAAAATTTGGGCACCGGGGAGCTGTTTTTT

J: TRBJ1-1
size: .
D: .
V: TRBV29-1
CDR3: CSAEGIATEAFF
DNA: TGCAGCGCTGAGGGGATCGCCACTGAAGCTTTCTTT

J: TRBJ2-2
size: .
D: .
V: TRBV19
CDR3: CASSIISANTGELFF
DNA: TGTGCCAGTAGTATAATTTCAGCGAACACCGGGGAGCTGTTTTTT

J: TRBJ1-1
size: .
D: .
V: TRBV11-3
CDR3: CASSPGQGSDTEAFF
DNA: TGTGCCAGCAGCCCAGGTCAAGGCTCGGACACTGAAGCTTTCTTT

J: TRBJ2-7
size: few
D: .
V: TRBV27
CDR3: CASSPGPLYEQYF
DNA: TGTGCCAGCAGTCCGGGACCCCTCTACGAGCAGTACTTC

J: TRBJ2-5
size: .
D: .
V: TRBV29-1
CDR3: CSVEWQQETQYF
DNA: TGCAGCGTTGAATGGCAACAAGAGACCCAGTACTTC

J: TRBJ2-7
size: .
D: TRBD2
V: TRBV11-3
CDR3: CASSMTSGGRYEQYF
DNA: TGTGCCAGCAGCATGACTAGCGGGGGCCGGTACGAGCAGTACTTC

J: TRBJ1-5
size: .
D: .
V: TRBV4-2
CDR3: CASSSEADQPQHF
DNA: TGTGCCAGCAGCTCTGAGGCAGATCAGCCCCAGCATTTT

J: TRBJ2-1
size: .
D: TRBD2
V: TRBV18
CDR3: CASSRTSGTYNEQFF
DNA: TGTGCCAGCTCAAGGACTAGCGGAACCTACAATGAGCAGTTCTTC

J: TRBJ1-1
size: once
D: .
V: TRBV6-1
CDR3: CASDPGNTEAFF
DNA: TGTGCCAGCGATCCCGGGAACACTGAAGCTTTCTTT

J: TRBJ2-5
size: .
D: TRBD2
V: TRBV10-1
CDR3: CASSEGLAGGQETQYF
DNA: TGCGCCAGCAGTGAAGGACTAGCGGGCGGGCAGGAGACCCAGTACTTC

J: TRBJ2-2
size: .
D: .
V: TRBV4-1
CDR3: CASSLLGGASGELFF
DNA: TGCGCCAGCAGCCTCCTTGGGGGGGCAAGCGGGGAGCTGTTTTTT

J: TRBJ2-2
size: .
D: .
V: TRBV5-4
CDR3: CASSLADRGLGELFF
DNA: TGTGCCAGCAGCTTGGCCGATAGGGGACTCGGGGAGCTGTTTTTT

J: TRBJ2-1
size: .
D: TRBD2
V: TRBV2
CDR3: CASRGTSGRAVYNEQFF
DNA: TGTGCCAGCAGGGGGACTAGCGGGAGGGCCGTCTACAATGAGCAGTTCTTC

J: TRBJ2-3
size: .
D: TRBD2
V: TRBV4-3
CDR3: CASSPLAGDSDTQYF
DNA: TGCGCCAGCAGCCCGCTAGCGGGGGACTCAGATACGCAGTATTTT

J: TRBJ2-1
size: .
D: TRBD2
V: TRBV5-4
CDR3: CASSLEGLAAEQFF
DNA: TGTGCCAGCAGCTTGGAGGGACTAGCGGCCGAGCAGTTCTTC

J: TRBJ2-7
size: .
D: TRBD2
V: TRBV18
CDR3: CASSRTSGDSYEQYF
DNA: TGTGCCAGCTCACGGACTAGCGGGGACTCCTACGAGCAGTACTTC

J: TRBJ2-7
size: .
D: .
V: TRBV11-2
CDR3: CASSLALGTPYEQYF
DNA: TGTGCCAGCAGCTTAGCCCTGGGCACCCCCTACGAGCAGTACTTC

J: TRBJ1-5
size: .
D: .
V: TRBV7-6
CDR3: CASSLGREDQPQHF
DNA: TGTGCCAGCAGCTTGGGACGGGAAGACCAGCCCCAGCATTTT

J: TRBJ1-2
size: few
D: .
V: TRBV30
CDR3: CAWNSPFYGYTF
DNA: TGTGCCTGGAACAGCCCATTCTATGGCTACACCTTC

J: TRBJ1-2
size: .
D: TRBD1
V: TRBV6-5
CDR3: CASSSIYSGGGYGYTF
DNA: TGTGCCAGCAGTTCTATATACTCAGGGGGCGGCTATGGCTACACCTTC

J: TRBJ2-3
size: .
D: .
V: TRBV6-5
CDR3: CASSYPGHDTQYF
DNA: TGTGCCAGCAGTTACCCAGGGCATGATACGCAGTATTTT

J: TRBJ2-5
size: .
D: .
V: TRBV19
CDR3: CASSRLWETQYF
DNA: TGTGCCAGTAGTCGCCTTTGGGAGACCCAGTACTTC

J: TRBJ1-5
size: .
D: TRBD1
V: TRBV18
CDR3: CASSPDRADSNQPQHF
DNA: TGTGCCAGCTCACCGGACAGGGCGGATAGCAATCAGCCCCAGCATTTT